This TCR beta chain originates from a study of beta chain features in type 1 diabetes. Per donor, one heparinised blood draw averaged about 116 mL. Via CD45RO/CCR7/CD25/CD127/CD95/CD27, cells of the CD4+ naive, central memory, regulatory and stem cell-like memory subsets were sorted. TCRB transcripts that were expressed got sequenced, as all of the isolated RNA had been reverse transcribed. TCRdb's table, derived via immunoSEQ multiplex PCR, lists solely in-frame clones and lacks some. This table holds 850,000 to 900,000 clones, 15% to 20% found once. This CDR3 comprises 15 residues. The V gene's germline CDR1 is SGHDN and CDR2 FVKESK. V was pared by 2 bases and J by 5 bases, with 15 bases between.

The TCR sequence derives from a woman aged 18-29 years in good health. Input material: naive CD4+ T cells from blood. The V gene is TRBV14, the J gene TRBJ1-2; D unclear. The CDR3 here is CASSQLPLVGYGYTF. CDR3 nucleotide sequence: TGTGCCAGCAGCCAACTACCCCTGGTGGGTTATGGCTACACCTTC.